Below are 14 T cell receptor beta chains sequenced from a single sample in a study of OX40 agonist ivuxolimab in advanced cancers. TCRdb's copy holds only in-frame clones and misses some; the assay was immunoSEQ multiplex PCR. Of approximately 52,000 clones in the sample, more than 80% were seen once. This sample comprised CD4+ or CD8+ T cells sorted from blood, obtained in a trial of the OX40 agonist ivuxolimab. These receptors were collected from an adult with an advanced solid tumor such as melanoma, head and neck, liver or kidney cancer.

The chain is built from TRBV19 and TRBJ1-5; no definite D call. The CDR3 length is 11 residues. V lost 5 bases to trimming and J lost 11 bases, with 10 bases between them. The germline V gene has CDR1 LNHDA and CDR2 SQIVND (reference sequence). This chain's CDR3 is CASSDGVAQHF. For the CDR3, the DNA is TGTGCCAGTAGTGACGGGGTGGCCCAGCATTTT.

The CDR3 protein is CASSLVRGGTEAFF. DNA for the CDR3: TGTGCCAGCAGCTTAGTCAGGGGGGGGACTGAAGCTTTCTTT. The chain links TRBV11-2 to TRBJ1-1, with 7 bases fitting TRBD1. The V segment lost 1 base and the J segment 5 bases; nucleotides outside the gene matches: 4. The CDR3 totals 14 residues. Germline V CDR1 and CDR2: SGHAT, FQNNGV.

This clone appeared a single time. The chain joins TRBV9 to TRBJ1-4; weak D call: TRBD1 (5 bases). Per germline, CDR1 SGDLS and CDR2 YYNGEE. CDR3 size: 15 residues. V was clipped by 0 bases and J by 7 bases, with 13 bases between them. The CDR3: CASSVVQGGTEKLFF. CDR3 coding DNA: TGTGCCAGCAGCGTAGTCCAGGGCGGTACTGAAAAACTGTTTTTT.

The CDR3 DNA reads as TGTGCCTGGAACCGGGACTGGGACTACAATGAGCAGTTCTTC. Its translation: CAWNRDWDYNEQFF. V usage is TRBV30 and J usage is TRBJ2-1, with a weak D call TRBD2 (6 bases). V lost 4 bases, J lost 3 bases, and 13 bases lay in between. The CDR3 spans 14 residues. Germline loops: CDR1 GTSNPN, CDR2 SVGIG (reference sequence).

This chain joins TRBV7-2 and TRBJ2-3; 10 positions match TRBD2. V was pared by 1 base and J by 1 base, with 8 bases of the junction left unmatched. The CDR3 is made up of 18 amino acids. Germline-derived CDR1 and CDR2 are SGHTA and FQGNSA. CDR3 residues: CASSLERGGRMGTDTQYF. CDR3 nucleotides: TGTGCCAGCAGCTTAGAGCGGGGGGGCCGAATGGGCACAGATACGCAGTATTTT.

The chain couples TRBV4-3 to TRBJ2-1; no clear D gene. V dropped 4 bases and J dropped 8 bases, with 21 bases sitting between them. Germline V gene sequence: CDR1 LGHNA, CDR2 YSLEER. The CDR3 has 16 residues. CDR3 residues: CASSPQSGFPGDEQFF. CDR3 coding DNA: TGCGCCAGCAGCCCTCAATCAGGCTTCCCTGGGGATGAGCAGTTCTTC.

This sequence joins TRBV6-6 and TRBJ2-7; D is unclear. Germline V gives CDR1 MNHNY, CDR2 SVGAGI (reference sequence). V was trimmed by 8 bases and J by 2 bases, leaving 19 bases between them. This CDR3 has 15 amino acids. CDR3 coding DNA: TGTGCCAGCGGCACCAGGAAATCTACCGCCTACGAGCAGTACTTC. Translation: CASGTRKSTAYEQYF.

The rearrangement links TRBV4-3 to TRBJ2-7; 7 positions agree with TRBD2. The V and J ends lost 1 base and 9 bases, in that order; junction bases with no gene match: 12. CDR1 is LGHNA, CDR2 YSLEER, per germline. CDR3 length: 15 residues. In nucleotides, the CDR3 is TGCGCCAGCAGCCAAGCGATCTCGGGGGGTACCGGGCAGTACTTC. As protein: CASSQAISGGTGQYF.

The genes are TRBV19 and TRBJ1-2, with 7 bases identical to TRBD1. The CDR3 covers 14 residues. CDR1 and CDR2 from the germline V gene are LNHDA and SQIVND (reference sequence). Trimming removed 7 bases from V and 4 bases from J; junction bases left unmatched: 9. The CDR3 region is CASKETGEVYGYTF. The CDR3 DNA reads TGTGCCAGTAAAGAAACAGGGGAGGTCTATGGCTACACCTTC. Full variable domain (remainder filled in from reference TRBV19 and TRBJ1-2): DGGITQSPKYLFRKEGQNVTLSCEQNLNHDAMYWYRQDPGQGLRLIYYSQIVNDFQKGDIAEGYSVSREKKESFPLTVTSAQKNPTAFYLCASKETGEVYGYTFGSGTRLTVV.

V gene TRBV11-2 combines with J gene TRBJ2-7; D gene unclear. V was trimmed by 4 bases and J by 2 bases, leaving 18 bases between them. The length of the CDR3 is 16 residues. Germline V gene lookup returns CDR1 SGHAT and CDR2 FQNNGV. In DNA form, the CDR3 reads TGTGCCAGCAGCTCCTTTGGGGTGGGCATAACCTACGAGCAGTACTTC. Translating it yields CASSSFGVGITYEQYF. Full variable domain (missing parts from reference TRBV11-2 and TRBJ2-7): EAGVAQSPRYKIIEKRQSVAFWCNPISGHATLYWYQQILGQGPKLLIQFQNNGVVDDSQLPKDRFSAERLKGVDSTLKIQPAKLEDSAVYLCASSSFGVGITYEQYFGPGTRLTVT.

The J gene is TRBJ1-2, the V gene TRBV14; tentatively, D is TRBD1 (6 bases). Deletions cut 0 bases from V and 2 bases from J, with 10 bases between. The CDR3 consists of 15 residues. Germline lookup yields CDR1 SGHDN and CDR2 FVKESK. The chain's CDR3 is CASSQDWTANYGYTF. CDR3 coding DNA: TGTGCCAGCAGCCAAGATTGGACAGCCAACTATGGCTACACCTTC.

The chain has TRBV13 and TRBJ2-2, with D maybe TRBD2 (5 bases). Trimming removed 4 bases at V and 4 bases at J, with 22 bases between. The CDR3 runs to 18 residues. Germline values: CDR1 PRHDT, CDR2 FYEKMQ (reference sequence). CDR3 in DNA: TGTGCCAGCAGCTGGGGTAACCGGGGTAGGAGAGGCACCGGGGAGCTGTTTTTT. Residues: CASSWGNRGRRGTGELFF.

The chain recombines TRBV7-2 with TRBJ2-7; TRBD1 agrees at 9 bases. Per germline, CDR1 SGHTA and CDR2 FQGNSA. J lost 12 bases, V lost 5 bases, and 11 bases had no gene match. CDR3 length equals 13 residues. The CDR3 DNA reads TGTGCCAGCAGCCTCGTAACCCGGGACAGGGCGTACTTC. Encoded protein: CASSLVTRDRAYF.

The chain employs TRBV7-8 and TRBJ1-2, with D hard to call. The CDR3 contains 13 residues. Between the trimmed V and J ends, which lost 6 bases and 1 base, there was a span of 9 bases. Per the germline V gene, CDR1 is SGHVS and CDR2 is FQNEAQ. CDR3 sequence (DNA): TGTGCCAGCAGTCCCGGACGTAACTATGGCTACACCTTC. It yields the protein CASSPGRNYGYTF.